The sequence of this T cell receptor (beta chain) was determined in a study of shared clonotypes between healthy human individuals (dated by TCRdb to between 2020 and 2021). The study in broad terms: A couple of women and three men aged 18 to 49 years were included in the cohort. For each donor, three plates each were used for CD4 naive and CD4 memory, two plates were used for CD8 naive, and one plate was used for CD8 memory. The study deeply sequenced blood TCR repertoires of five healthy adults to estimate repertoire size and the extent of clonotype sharing between individuals. To increase sequencing depth and limit assay-specific biases, different laboratories used diverse techniques to prepare libraries and sequence TCR repertoires. Each donor's leukapheresis produced roughly between roughly 0.85 and 9 billion PBMCs. Findings and caveats that apply to the study as a whole: Even with the large sequencing depth, rarefaction of the sorted-subset datasets indicated that sequencing was incomplete. Larger estimated clonotype richness was generally found for naive subsets than for memory subsets. Sampling was restricted to blood, and TCR repertoires in tissues likely differ from the TCR repertoires found in blood. Across a few donors, about 5% of naive CD4, 3% to 4% of naive CD8, 2.3% of memory CD4, and approximately 0.4% of memory CD8 clonotypes were shared. Pairwise subsampling indicated that sequencing depth was expected to affect the degree of clonotype sharing among donors. The small number of donors limited the genetic and exposure-history diversity represented. Higher generation probabilities were observed for clonotypes shared by all four sorted-subset donors than for non-shared clonotypes.

Of note for this clone: Its antigen is still unknown. No base-level quality is on record; no much larger clone is a single base apart.

Donors were healthy HIV-negative adults with no recently reported acute infections or vaccinations. All donors were Caucasian adults living in Nashville, Tennessee, USA. CD4+ T cells were enriched through magnetic negative selection, after which naive cells were positively selected on CD45RA and the remaining negative fraction served as the memory subset. After blood collection by leukapheresis, PBMCs were isolated using Ficoll-Histopaque density gradient centrifugation and then cryopreserved in the vapor phase of liquid nitrogen. Analytical flow cytometry was used to check the purity and quantity of every magnetically sorted T cell population. Genomic DNA was isolated from each sorted fraction and quantified by UV absorbance on a Nanodrop 2000c. TCR CDR3 regions were amplified from genomic DNA by multiplex PCR using the deep immunoSEQ assay. Extracted genomic DNA from each cell subset was spread evenly across all wells of several immunoSEQ 96-well plates, with each plate serving as a replicate. Each replicate PCR for sorted subsets received approximately 200 ng genomic DNA, equal to about 30,000 T cell genomes. The purified libraries were quantified using a Qubit 3.0 fluorometer, sized with a Bioanalyzer 2100, and then quantified again using the KAPA Library Quantification kit. Each immunoSEQ 96-well plate was sequenced on its own single-read 150-cycle Illumina NextSeq 550 flow cell. Per the authors' processing: Because the immunoSEQ output held only junctional sequences and lacked quality scores, the filtering could not match the filtering applied to full-length reads. To assign V/J genes and CDR3, sequences were annotated against IMGT germline references using PyIR, a Python wrapper for IgBLAST v1.9. Reads were filtered out if the reads had weak V/J assignments (E-value above 1e-6), no CDR3, stop codons, out-of-frame junctions, or ambiguous translated residues. V3J clonotypes were defined by identical inferred V gene, J gene, and CDR3 amino acid sequence. The percentage overlap between two repertoires was calculated by dividing the number of shared unique clonotypes by the size of the smaller repertoire. RTK rarefaction, the Chao1 estimator, and Recon v2.1 estimates of unobserved clonotypes were used to assess repertoire richness. OLGA was used to compute generation probabilities for all TCRbeta clonotypes that the gDNA method yielded from a few donors. TCRdb mirrors the immuneACCESS table, restricted to in-frame sequences. Some clones are absent from its copies; in checked studies, under half trace to an unresolved V gene, and the reason for the others is unknown. V and J calls and clone size are those listed in that table; D and trimming were worked out from the DNA. The sample table records 1.4 million or so clones; approximately 98.5% of these occur just once. The top ten clonotypes cover 0.36% of the sample.

CDR1 SGHTA and CDR2 FQGNSA were looked up in the germline V gene. V drops 7 bases and J drops 4 bases, leaving 25 bases in between. The CDR3 holds 17 amino acids from the cysteine to the phenylalanine. Only CDR3 DNA is held: 51 bases, read in frame from base 1. The sequenced sample was naive CD4+ T cells sorted from blood. The cell subset or site label on this specimen signifies: CD45RA+ positively selected. The sequence links TRBV7-2 to TRBJ2-5; perhaps TRBD2 is the D gene, with 5 bases matching. This receptor was taken from a man between 25 and 39 years old in good health. The nucleotide sequence is TGTGCCAGCACTTTCCGGATAACTAGTTCCACCAGAGAGACCCAGTACTTC. Its protein reads: CASTFRITSSTRETQYF.